A selection of T cell receptor beta chains follows, all from one sample in a study of blood T cell repertoires in COVID-19. Some clones are missing from TCRdb's copy, which holds only in-frame ones; the method was immunoSEQ multiplex PCR. The sample lists 200,000 to 250,000 clones, roughly 78% occurring once. Material: peripheral blood. These receptors were obtained from a woman aged 40 to 55 with acute or convalescent COVID-19. CDR3s include the opening cysteine and the closing phenylalanine or tryptophan. Each record gives: J gene, clone size, D gene, CDR3 length, V gene, CDR3 DNA, CDR3 protein. The D gene is left open where the match is weak. Expanded clones are given a class, and other clones once, few, many or no size at all.

>TRBJ1-1|few|.|14|TRBV5-1
TGCGCCAGCAGAACCACAGGGTGGGAGATTGAAGCTTTCTTT
CASRTTGWEIEAFF
>TRBJ1-1|.|TRBD1|19|TRBV27
TGTGCCAGCAGTCCGTCTTCGGCCGGACAGGCTAAATGGAACACTGAAGCTTTCTTT
CASSPSSAGQAKWNTEAFF
>TRBJ2-7|.|.|15|TRBV4-1
TGCGCCAGCAGCCAAGGTCGACAGAGTGCCTACGAGCAGTACTTC
CASSQGRQSAYEQYF
>TRBJ1-1|few|TRBD1|14|TRBV24-1
TGTGCCACCAGTGGGAACAGGGGAGGAACTGAAGCTTTCTTT
CATSGNRGGTEAFF
>TRBJ1-1|.|.|13|TRBV10-2
TGCGCCAGCAGAGACGAGGTGTCCACTGAAGCTTTCTTT
CASRDEVSTEAFF
>TRBJ1-1|.|TRBD1|16|TRBV9
TGTGCCAGCAGCCTATCGACAGGGGGAAAAAACACTGAAGCTTTCTTT
CASSLSTGGKNTEAFF
>TRBJ1-4|.|TRBD1|15|TRBV15
TGTGCCACCAGCAGAGATTTGAGGGGGGACAGAAAACTGTTTTTT
CATSRDLRGDRKLFF
>TRBJ2-7|.|TRBD1|18|TRBV5-5
TGTGCCAGCAGCTTGGGGGGGATCGACAGGGCCCATTCCTACGAGCAGTACTTC
CASSLGGIDRAHSYEQYF
>TRBJ2-7|.|.|12|TRBV7-9
TGTGCCAGCAGCCTAAGCTCCTACGAGCAGTACTTC
CASSLSSYEQYF
>TRBJ2-1|.|.|13|TRBV7-8
TGTGCCAGCAGCTTAACACAGGGCGTTGAGCAGTTCTTC
CASSLTQGVEQFF
>TRBJ1-1|once|TRBD1|13|TRBV6-4
TGTGCCAGCAGGGACAGGGGAGGCACTGAAGCTTTCTTT
CASRDRGGTEAFF
>TRBJ1-1|.|.|15|TRBV13
TGTGCCAGCAGCTCCACAGGGAAGATAGGTACTGAAGCTTTCTTT
CASSSTGKIGTEAFF
>TRBJ2-5|few|TRBD2|13|TRBV10-3
TGTGCCATCAGGCCTGGGGGGGAAGAGACCCAGTACTTC
CAIRPGGEETQYF
>TRBJ2-7|once|.|12|TRBV11-2
TGTGCCAGCAGCTTCAGGGGTAACGAGCAGTACTTC
CASSFRGNEQYF
>TRBJ1-2|.|TRBD1|16|TRBV19
TGTGCCAGTAGTCCCCTACAGGGGGCAACCGTCTATGGCTACACCTTC
CASSPLQGATVYGYTF
>TRBJ2-5|.|.|13|TRBV7-9
TGTGCCAGCAGCTTAGCGGGAGGAGAGACCCAGTACTTC
CASSLAGGETQYF
>TRBJ1-3|.|.|14|TRBV19
TGTGCCAGTACCCCTGGGGGGTCTGGAAACACCATATATTTT
CASTPGGSGNTIYF
>TRBJ2-1|once|TRBD1|17|TRBV5-1
TGCGCCAGCAGCTTGAAAGGGACAGGGGGCAAAGGAAATGAGCAGTTCTTC
CASSLKGTGGKGNEQFF
>TRBJ2-3|.|TRBD2|14|TRBV19
TGTGCCTCTCTCGCCGGGGGGAGCACAGATACGCAGTATTTT
CASLAGGSTDTQYF
>TRBJ1-1|.|TRBD1|16|TRBV4-1
TGCGCCAGCAGTCGGGGAACGGGACAGATGAACACTGAAGCTTTCTTT
CASSRGTGQMNTEAFF
>TRBJ1-2|few|TRBD1|16|TRBV9
TGTGCCAGCAGCGTAGCCGGAGGGGGCGGTAACTATGGCTACACCTTC
CASSVAGGGGNYGYTF
>TRBJ2-7|.|.|12|TRBV4-1
TGCGCCAGCAGCCAGGACCCGGGGGAGCAGTACTTC
CASSQDPGEQYF
>TRBJ2-1|.|.|13|TRBV4-2
TGTGCCAGCAGCCGTCCGGGTGTGTCTGAGCAGTTCTTC
CASSRPGVSEQFF
>TRBJ1-6|.|TRBD1|15|TRBV5-6
TGTGCCAGCAGCAACGGACAGGGTTATAATTCACCCCTCCACTTT
CASSNGQGYNSPLHF
>TRBJ1-2|few|TRBD1|15|TRBV19
TGTGCCAGTAGTGAACAGACAGGGTCCGGCTATGGCTACACCTTC
CASSEQTGSGYGYTF
>TRBJ2-3|.|TRBD2|14|TRBV3-1/TRBV3-2
TGTGCCAGCAGCCAGAGCGGGATCTCAGATACGCAGTATTTT
CASSQSGISDTQYF
>TRBJ2-7|.|.|14|TRBV4-1
TGCGCCAGCAGCCAAGATAGCAGTACCTACGAGCAGTACTTC
CASSQDSSTYEQYF
>TRBJ1-5|.|TRBD1|15|TRBV6-6
TGTGCCAGCACCCAAACAGGGGCGCGCAATCAGCCCCAGCATTTT
CASTQTGARNQPQHF
>TRBJ2-7|few|.|11|TRBV2
TGTGCCAGCACGTTCTACCACGAGCAGTACTTC
CASTFYHEQYF
>TRBJ1-2|.|.|14|TRBV30
TGTGCCTGGAGTGTATCGGCAGGGGCCGATGGCTACACCTTC
CAWSVSAGADGYTF
>TRBJ1-6|.|.|14|TRBV6-1
TGTGCCAGCCAAAGAGGGATGGTGGGTTCACCCCTCCACTTT
CASQRGMVGSPLHF
>TRBJ2-7|.|.|13|TRBV3-1/TRBV3-2
TGTGCCAGCAGCCAAGGTCGGGGGTTCGAGCAGTACTTC
CASSQGRGFEQYF
>TRBJ1-5|.|.|14|TRBV7-2
TGTGCCAGCAGCTTATATGATACAAATCAGCCCCAGCATTTT
CASSLYDTNQPQHF
>TRBJ2-3|.|TRBD2|15|TRBV5-1
TGCGCCAGCAGCTTGGTAGCGGGGGGCACAGATACGCAGTATTTT
CASSLVAGGTDTQYF
>TRBJ2-1|.|TRBD2|14|TRBV27
TGTGCCAGCAGTTGGACTAGCGGGATCAATGAGCAGTTCTTC
CASSWTSGINEQFF
>TRBJ2-7|.|TRBD1|12|TRBV25-1
TGTGCCACCGCGACAGGGTACGGGGAGCAGTACTTC
CATATGYGEQYF
>TRBJ1-5|.|TRBD1|15|TRBV7-2
TGTGCCAGCAGCTTAGGAGACAGGGGCAATCAGCCCCAGCATTTT
CASSLGDRGNQPQHF
>TRBJ1-1|.|.|13|TRBV2
TGTGCCAGCAGTGACAGGGAGAACACTGAAGCTTTCTTT
CASSDRENTEAFF
>TRBJ1-2|.|.|11|TRBV29-1
TGCAGCGCCGGGGTGGACTATGGCTACACCTTC
CSAGVDYGYTF
>TRBJ2-7|.|TRBD1|17|TRBV25-1
TGTGCCAGCAGACCAAATCGGGGGGGACAGGGGCTCTACGAGCAGTACTTC
CASRPNRGGQGLYEQYF
>TRBJ2-3|.|TRBD1|17|TRBV18
TGTGCCAGCTCACTGACCTTCGGACAGGGGGCGGCAGATACGCAGTATTTT
CASSLTFGQGAADTQYF
>TRBJ2-1|.|.|17|TRBV5-1
TGCGCCAGCAGCTTCAGCCTGACTGTAAGCTCCTACAATGAGCAGTTCTTC
CASSFSLTVSSYNEQFF
>TRBJ1-1|.|.|12|TRBV5-8
TGTGCCAGCAGCTTATTATCCCCTGAAGCTTTCTTT
CASSLLSPEAFF
>TRBJ2-1|.|.|13|TRBV7-8
TGTGCCAGCAGCTTAGGTGGCTGGTCTGAGCAGTTCTTC
CASSLGGWSEQFF
>TRBJ2-1|.|.|13|TRBV7-8
TGTGCCAGCTCCGAGAGCTCCTACAATGAGCAGTTCTTC
CASSESSYNEQFF
>TRBJ2-2|.|.|14|TRBV2
TGTGCCAGCAGTGACCCTCGGGGCACCGGGGAGCTGTTTTTT
CASSDPRGTGELFF
>TRBJ2-3|.|TRBD1|11|TRBV12-5
TGTACTGACAGGGGGGAGGATACGCAGTATTTT
CTDRGEDTQYF
>TRBJ2-7|once|.|14|TRBV19
TGTGCCAGTAGTGCCGCAGGATTCTCCTACGAGCAGTACTTC
CASSAAGFSYEQYF
>TRBJ1-2|.|.|11|TRBV30
TGTGCCTGGAGTGCCAGGGTTGGCTACACCTTC
CAWSARVGYTF
>TRBJ2-7|.|.|16|TRBV15
TGTGCCACCAGCGAACTAAGGGCGGGGGCGACCTACGAGCAGTACTTC
CATSELRAGATYEQYF
>TRBJ1-1|.|TRBD1|17|TRBV27
TGTGCCAGCAGTTTTGTCCGACAGGGCAACATGAACACTGAAGCTTTCTTT
CASSFVRQGNMNTEAFF
>TRBJ2-7|.|TRBD2|16|TRBV7-9
TGTGCCAGCAGCTCCACCGTACTAGCGACTGCCTACGAGCAGTACTTC
CASSSTVLATAYEQYF
>TRBJ2-5|.|TRBD2|15|TRBV4-3
TGCGCCAGCAGCCAAGACCGGACTAGCGGTTGGGCCCAGTACTTC
CASSQDRTSGWAQYF
>TRBJ2-5|.|TRBD2|14|TRBV10-3
TGTGCCATCAGGGGGACTAGCGGCCAAGAGACCCAGTACTTC
CAIRGTSGQETQYF
>TRBJ1-1|.|.|14|TRBV5-1
TGCGCCAGCAGCGTTAGCGACGGGAACACTGAAGCTTTCTTT
CASSVSDGNTEAFF
>TRBJ1-2|.|TRBD1|13|TRBV6-6
TGTGCCAGCAGGCGGGGACAGGAGGATGGCTACACCTTC
CASRRGQEDGYTF
>TRBJ1-1|.|TRBD1|16|TRBV19
TGTGCCAGTAGTTCCCGGACAGGGGTTTTGAACACTGAAGCTTTCTTT
CASSSRTGVLNTEAFF